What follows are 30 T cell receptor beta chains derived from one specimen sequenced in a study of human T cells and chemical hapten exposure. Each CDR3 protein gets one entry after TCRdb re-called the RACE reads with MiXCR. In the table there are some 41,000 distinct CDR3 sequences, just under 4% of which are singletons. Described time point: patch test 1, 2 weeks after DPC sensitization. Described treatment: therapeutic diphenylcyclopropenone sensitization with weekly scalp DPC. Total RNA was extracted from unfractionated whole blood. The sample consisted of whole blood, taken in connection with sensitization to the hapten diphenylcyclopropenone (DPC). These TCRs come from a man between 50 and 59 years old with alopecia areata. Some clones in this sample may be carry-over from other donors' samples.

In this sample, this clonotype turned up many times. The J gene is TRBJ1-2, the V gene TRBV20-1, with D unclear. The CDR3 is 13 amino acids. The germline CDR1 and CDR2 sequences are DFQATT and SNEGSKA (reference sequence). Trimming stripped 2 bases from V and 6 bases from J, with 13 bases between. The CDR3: CSARPWAGNGYTF. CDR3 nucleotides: TGCAGTGCTAGACCCTGGGCTGGGAATGGCTACACCTTC.

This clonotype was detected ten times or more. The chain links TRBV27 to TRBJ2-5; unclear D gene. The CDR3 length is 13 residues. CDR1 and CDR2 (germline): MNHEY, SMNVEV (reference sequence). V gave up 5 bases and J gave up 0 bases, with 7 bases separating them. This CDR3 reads CASSIGYQETQYF. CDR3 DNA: TGTGCCAGCAGTATTGGGTACCAAGAGACCCAGTACTTC.

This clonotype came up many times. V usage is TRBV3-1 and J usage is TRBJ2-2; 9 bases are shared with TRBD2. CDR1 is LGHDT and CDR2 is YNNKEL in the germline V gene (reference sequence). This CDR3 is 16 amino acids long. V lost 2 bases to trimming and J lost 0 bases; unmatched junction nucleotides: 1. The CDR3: CASSQRTSANTGELFF. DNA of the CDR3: TGTGCCAGCAGCCAACGGACTAGCGCGAACACCGGGGAGCTGTTTTTT.

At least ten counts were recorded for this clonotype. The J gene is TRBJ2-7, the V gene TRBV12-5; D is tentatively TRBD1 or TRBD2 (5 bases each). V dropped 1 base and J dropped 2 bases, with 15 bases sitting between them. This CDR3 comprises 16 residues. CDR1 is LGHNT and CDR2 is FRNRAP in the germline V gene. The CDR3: CASGLDHGTVAYEQYF. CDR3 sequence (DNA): TGTGCTAGTGGTTTGGATCACGGGACCGTAGCCTACGAGCAGTACTTC.

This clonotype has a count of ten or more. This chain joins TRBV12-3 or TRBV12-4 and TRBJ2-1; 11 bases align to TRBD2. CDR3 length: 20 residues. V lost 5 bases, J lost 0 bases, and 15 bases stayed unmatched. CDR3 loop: CASSHPGTSGPSLSYNEQFF. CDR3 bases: TGTGCCAGCAGTCACCCCGGGACTAGCGGTCCGTCACTCTCCTACAATGAGCAGTTCTTC.

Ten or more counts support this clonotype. CDR3 in DNA: TGTGCCAGCTCACCAGGGCCTGCTAATGAAAAACTGTTTTTT. As protein: CASSPGPANEKLFF. The V and J genes are TRBV18 and TRBJ1-4; D is unresolved. The V gene's germline CDR1 is KGHSH and CDR2 LQKENI. CDR3 length: 14 amino acids. Trimming left V 2 bases short and J 3 bases short, with 7 bases between. Full variable domain (outside the CDR3, taken from reference TRBV18 and TRBJ1-4): NAGVMQNPRHLVRRRGQEARLRCSPMKGHSHVYWYRQLPEEGLKFMVYLQKENIIDESGMPKERFSAEFPKEGPSILRIQQVVRGDSAAYFCASSPGPANEKLFFGSGTQLSVL.

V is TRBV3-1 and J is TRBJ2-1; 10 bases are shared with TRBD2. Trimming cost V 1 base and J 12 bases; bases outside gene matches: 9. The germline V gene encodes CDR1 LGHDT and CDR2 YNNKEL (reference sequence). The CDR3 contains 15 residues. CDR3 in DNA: TGTGCCAGCAGCCAAGGATTAGCTAGCGGGAGCATGCAGTTCTTC. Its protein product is CASSQGLASGSMQFF.

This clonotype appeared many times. Here the CDR3 reads CAISVGTSTDTQYF. CDR3 nucleotides: TGTGCCATCAGTGTGGGGACTAGCACAGATACGCAGTATTTT. The chain carries TRBV10-3 and TRBJ2-3; tentatively, D is TRBD2 (6 bases). The CDR3 runs to 14 residues. Between the trimmed V and J ends, which lost 4 bases and 0 bases, there was a span of 8 bases. CDR1 is ENHRY and CDR2 is SYGVKD in the germline V gene.

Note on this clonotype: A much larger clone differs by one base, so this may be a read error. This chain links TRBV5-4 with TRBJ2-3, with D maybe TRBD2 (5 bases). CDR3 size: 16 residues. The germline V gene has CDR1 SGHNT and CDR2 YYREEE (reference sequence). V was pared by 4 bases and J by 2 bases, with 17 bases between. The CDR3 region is CASSRVTDLATDTQYF. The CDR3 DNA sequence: TGTGCCAGCAGCCGTGTCACGGACCTAGCCACAGATACGCAGTATTTT.

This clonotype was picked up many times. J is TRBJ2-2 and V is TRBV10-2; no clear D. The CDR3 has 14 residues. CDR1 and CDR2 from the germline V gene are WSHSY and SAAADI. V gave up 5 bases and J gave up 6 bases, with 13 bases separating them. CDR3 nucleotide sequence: TGCGCCAGCAGTCCTTCTAGATTCCCCGGGGAGCTGTTTTTT. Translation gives CASSPSRFPGELFF.

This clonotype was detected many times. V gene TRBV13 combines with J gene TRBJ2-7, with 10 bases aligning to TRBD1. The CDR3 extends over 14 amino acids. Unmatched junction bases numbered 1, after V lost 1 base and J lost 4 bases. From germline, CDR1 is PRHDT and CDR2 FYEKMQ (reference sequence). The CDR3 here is CASSLADRGYEQYF. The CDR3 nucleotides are TGTGCCAGCAGCTTAGCGGACAGGGGGTACGAGCAGTACTTC.

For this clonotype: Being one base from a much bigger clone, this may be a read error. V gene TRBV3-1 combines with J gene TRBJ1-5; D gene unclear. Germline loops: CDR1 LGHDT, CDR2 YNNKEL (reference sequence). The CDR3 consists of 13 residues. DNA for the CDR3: TGTGCCAGAAGCCAAGCTGGGAATCAGCCCCAGCATTTT. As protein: CARSQAGNQPQHF.

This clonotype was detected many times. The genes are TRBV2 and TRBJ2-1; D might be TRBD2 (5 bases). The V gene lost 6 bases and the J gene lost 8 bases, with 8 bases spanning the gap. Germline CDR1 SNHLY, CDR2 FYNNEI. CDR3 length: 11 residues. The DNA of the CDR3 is TGTGCCAGCAGCACTAGGGATGAGCAGTTCTTC. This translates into CASSTRDEQFF.

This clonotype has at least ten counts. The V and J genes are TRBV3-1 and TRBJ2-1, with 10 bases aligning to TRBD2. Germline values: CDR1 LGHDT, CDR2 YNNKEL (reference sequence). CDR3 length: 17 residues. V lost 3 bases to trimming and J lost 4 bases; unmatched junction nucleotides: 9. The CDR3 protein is CASSHPPGLAWYNEQFF. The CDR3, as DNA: TGTGCCAGCAGCCACCCACCGGGACTAGCGTGGTACAATGAGCAGTTCTTC.

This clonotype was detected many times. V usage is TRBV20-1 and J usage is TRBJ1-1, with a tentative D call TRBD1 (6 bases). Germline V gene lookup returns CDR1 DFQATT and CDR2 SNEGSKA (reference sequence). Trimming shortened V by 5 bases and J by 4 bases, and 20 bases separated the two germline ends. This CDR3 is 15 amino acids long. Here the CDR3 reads CSADARGGEGTEAFF. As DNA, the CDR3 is TGCAGTGCTGATGCGCGAGGGGGAGAAGGCACTGAAGCTTTCTTT.

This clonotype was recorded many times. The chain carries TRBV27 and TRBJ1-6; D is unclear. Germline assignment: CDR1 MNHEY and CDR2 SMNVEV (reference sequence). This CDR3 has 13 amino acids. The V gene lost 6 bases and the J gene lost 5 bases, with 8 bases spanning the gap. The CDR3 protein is CASRGLNNSPLHF. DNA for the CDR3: TGTGCCAGCAGGGGCCTCAATAATTCACCCCTCCACTTT.

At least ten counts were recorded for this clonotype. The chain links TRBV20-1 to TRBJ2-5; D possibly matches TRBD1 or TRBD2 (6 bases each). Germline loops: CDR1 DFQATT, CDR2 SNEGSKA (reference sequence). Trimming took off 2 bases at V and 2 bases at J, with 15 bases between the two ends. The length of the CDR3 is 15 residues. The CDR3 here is CSARSPGGVQETQYF. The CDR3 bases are TGCAGTGCTAGATCCCCCGGGGGCGTTCAAGAGACCCAGTACTTC.

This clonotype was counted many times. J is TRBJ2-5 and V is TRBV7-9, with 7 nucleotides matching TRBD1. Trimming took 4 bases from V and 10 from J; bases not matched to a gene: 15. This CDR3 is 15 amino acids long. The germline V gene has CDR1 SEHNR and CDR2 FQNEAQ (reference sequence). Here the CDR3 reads CASSSRQGRIRCQYF. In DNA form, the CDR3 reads TGTGCCAGCAGCTCTAGACAGGGCCGGATCCGTTGCCAGTACTTC.

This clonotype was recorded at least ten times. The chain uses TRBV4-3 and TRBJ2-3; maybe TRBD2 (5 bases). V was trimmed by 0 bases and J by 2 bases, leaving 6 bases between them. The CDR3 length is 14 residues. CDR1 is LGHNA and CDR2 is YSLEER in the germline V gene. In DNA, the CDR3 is TGCGCCAGCAGCCAAGAGGACTTCACAGATACGCAGTATTTT. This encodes CASSQEDFTDTQYF.

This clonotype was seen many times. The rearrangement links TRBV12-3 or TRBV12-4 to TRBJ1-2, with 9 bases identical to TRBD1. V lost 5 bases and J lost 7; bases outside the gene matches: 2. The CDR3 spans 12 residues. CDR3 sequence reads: CASSTGGVGYTF. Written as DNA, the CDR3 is TGTGCCAGCAGTACAGGGGGCGTTGGCTACACCTTC.

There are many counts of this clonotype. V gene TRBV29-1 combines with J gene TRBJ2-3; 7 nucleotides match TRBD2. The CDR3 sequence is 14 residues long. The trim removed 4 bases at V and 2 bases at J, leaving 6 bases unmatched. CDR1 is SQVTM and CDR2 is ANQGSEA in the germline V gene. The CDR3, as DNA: TGCAGCGTTGCGGAGCGGGATTCCACAGATACGCAGTATTTT. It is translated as CSVAERDSTDTQYF.

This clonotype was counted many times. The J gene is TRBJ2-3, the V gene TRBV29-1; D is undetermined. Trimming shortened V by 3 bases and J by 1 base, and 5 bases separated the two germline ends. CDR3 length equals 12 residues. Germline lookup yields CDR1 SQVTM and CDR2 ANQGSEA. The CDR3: CSVDSRTDTQYF. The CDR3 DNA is TGCAGCGTTGACAGCCGCACAGATACGCAGTATTTT.

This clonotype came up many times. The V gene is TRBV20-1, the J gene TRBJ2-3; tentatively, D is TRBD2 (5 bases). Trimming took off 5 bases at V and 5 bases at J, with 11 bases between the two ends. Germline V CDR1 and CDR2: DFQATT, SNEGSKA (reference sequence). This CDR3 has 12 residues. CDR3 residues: CSAGFAGDTQYF. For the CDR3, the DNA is TGCAGTGCTGGCTTTGCGGGAGATACGCAGTATTTT.

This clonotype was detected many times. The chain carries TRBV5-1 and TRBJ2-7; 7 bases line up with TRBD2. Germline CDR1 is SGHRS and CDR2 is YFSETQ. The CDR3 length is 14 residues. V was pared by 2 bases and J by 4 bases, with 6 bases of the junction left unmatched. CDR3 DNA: TGCGCCAGCAGCTTAGGACTAGTATCTTACGAGCAGTACTTC. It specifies CASSLGLVSYEQYF.

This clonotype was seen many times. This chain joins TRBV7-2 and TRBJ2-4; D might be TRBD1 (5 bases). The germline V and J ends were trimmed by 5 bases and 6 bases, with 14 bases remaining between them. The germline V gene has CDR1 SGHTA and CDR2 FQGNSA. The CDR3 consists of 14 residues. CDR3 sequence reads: CASSTGRVLNIQYF. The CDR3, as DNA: TGTGCCAGCAGCACGGGCAGGGTATTAAACATTCAGTACTTC. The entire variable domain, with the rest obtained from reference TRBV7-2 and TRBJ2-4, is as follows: GAGVSQSPSNKVTEKGKDVELRCDPISGHTALYWYRQSLGQGLEFLIYFQGNSAPDKSGLPSDRFSAERTGGSVSTLTIQRTQQEDSAVYLCASSTGRVLNIQYFGAGTRLSVL.

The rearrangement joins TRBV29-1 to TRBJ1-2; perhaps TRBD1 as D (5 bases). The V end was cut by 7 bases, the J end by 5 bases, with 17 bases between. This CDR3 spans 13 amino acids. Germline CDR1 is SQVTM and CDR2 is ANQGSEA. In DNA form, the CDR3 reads TGCAGCGATGCAAACAGGAAAGGATATGGCTACACCTTC. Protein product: CSDANRKGYGYTF.

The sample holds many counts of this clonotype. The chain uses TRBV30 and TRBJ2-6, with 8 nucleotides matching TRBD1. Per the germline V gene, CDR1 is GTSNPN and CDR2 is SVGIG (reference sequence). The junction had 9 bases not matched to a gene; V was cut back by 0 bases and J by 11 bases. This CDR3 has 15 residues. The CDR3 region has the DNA TGTGCCTGGAGTGTACAGGCAGGGGGCGGATACGTCCTGACTTTC. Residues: CAWSVQAGGGYVLTF.

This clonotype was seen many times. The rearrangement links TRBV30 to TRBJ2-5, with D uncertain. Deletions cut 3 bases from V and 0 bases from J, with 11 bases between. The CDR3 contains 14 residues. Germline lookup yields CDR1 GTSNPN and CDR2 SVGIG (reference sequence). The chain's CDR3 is CAWSAPGYQETQYF. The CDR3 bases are TGTGCCTGGAGCGCTCCGGGCTACCAAGAGACCCAGTACTTC.

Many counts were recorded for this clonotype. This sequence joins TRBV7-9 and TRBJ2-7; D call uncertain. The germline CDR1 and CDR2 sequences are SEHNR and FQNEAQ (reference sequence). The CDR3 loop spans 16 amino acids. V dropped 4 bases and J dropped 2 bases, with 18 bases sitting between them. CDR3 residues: CASSSLWLGSTYEQYF. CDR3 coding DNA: TGTGCCAGCAGCTCCTTGTGGCTCGGCAGCACCTACGAGCAGTACTTC.

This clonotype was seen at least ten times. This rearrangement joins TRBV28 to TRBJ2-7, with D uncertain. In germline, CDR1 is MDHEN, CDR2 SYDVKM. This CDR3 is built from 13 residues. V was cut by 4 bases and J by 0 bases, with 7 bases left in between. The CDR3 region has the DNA TGTGCCAGCAGTTCGGGTAGCTCCTACGAGCAGTACTTC. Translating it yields CASSSGSSYEQYF.